Listed here are 28 T cell receptor beta chains from one sample, sequenced in a study of cytomegalovirus exposure and HLA in healthy donors. 13 Jbeta primers and 60 Vbeta primers were used for the PCR. TCRdb's table, derived via immunoSEQ multiplex PCR, lists solely in-frame clones and lacks some. In the table there are 76,000 or so clones, roughly 73% of which are singletons. The sequenced sample consisted of PBMCs. These TCRs come from a middle-aged woman in good health and CMV-seropositive.

The rearrangement joins TRBV2 to TRBJ2-7; the D gene is possibly TRBD2 (5 bases). The CDR3 runs 14 residues. V was cut by 3 bases and J by 2 bases, with 11 bases left in between. Germline-derived CDR1 and CDR2 are SNHLY and FYNNEI. The CDR3 nucleotides are TGTGCCAGCAGTGACGAGGGTACAACCTACGAGCAGTACGTC. Translated: CASSDEGTTYEQYV.

The chain joins TRBV6-1 to TRBJ1-2; D is unclear. This CDR3 region has 15 residues. CDR1 and CDR2 from the germline V gene are MNHNS and SASEGT. Between the trimmed V and J ends, which lost 3 bases and 5 bases, there was a span of 16 bases. Here the CDR3 DNA reads TGTGCCAGCAGTGAGAGACAAGACCTCCTTTATGGCTACACCTTC. It is translated as CASSERQDLLYGYTF.

The J gene is TRBJ2-7, the V gene TRBV19, with 8 nucleotides matching TRBD2. Germline lookup yields CDR1 LNHDA and CDR2 SQIVND (reference sequence). V dropped 3 bases and J dropped 0; count of bases not matched to a gene: 1. This CDR3 spans 14 amino acids. CDR3 nucleotides: TGTGCCAGTAGTATCAGCGGGAGCTCCTACGAGCAGTACTTC. It encodes CASSISGSSYEQYF. Full variable domain (rest looked up from reference TRBV19 and TRBJ2-7): DGGITQSPKYLFRKEGQNVTLSCEQNLNHDAMYWYRQDPGQGLRLIYYSQIVNDFQKGDIAEGYSVSREKKESFPLTVTSAQKNPTAFYLCASSISGSSYEQYFGPGTRLTVT.

The sample holds many counts of this clone. This chain uses TRBV28 with TRBJ1-4; tentatively, D is TRBD1 (5 bases). Germline CDR1 is MDHEN and CDR2 is SYDVKM. The CDR3 covers 15 residues. V was trimmed by 5 bases and J by 3 bases, leaving 13 bases between them. The CDR3 here is CASSQSDSPNEKLFF. DNA for the CDR3: TGTGCCAGCAGTCAAAGTGACAGCCCTAATGAAAAACTGTTTTTT.

This rearrangement joins TRBV7-9 to TRBJ2-5, with D possibly matching TRBD2 (6 bases). V gave up 4 bases and J gave up 3 bases, with 9 bases separating them. CDR1 and CDR2 (germline): SEHNR, FQNEAQ (reference sequence). The CDR3 has 13 residues. CDR3 protein: CASSSKREETQYF. The DNA for the CDR3 is TGTGCCAGCAGCTCGAAGCGGGAAGAGACCCAGTACTTC.

J is TRBJ1-2 and V is TRBV7-2; 7 nucleotides agree with TRBD1. This CDR3 is 14 amino acids long. CDR1 is SGHTA, CDR2 FQGNSA, per germline. V lost 5 bases and J lost 6; bases outside the gene matches: 9. This chain's CDR3 is CASSPVTGTNGYTF. In DNA, the CDR3 is TGTGCCAGCAGCCCCGTGACAGGGACGAATGGCTACACCTTC.

The chain recombines TRBV28 with TRBJ1-1, with TRBD1 matching 10 bases. There are 16 residues in the CDR3. The germline V gene has CDR1 MDHEN and CDR2 SYDVKM. V dropped 3 bases and J dropped 0; count of bases not matched to a gene: 4. CDR3 coding DNA: TGTGCCAGCAGTTTCGCGGGACAGGGGATGAACACTGAAGCTTTCTTT. Translation: CASSFAGQGMNTEAFF.

This chain connects TRBV19 to TRBJ2-1; 8 bases match TRBD1. J lost 4 bases, V lost 8 bases, and 4 bases had no gene match. CDR1 is LNHDA, CDR2 SQIVND, per germline (reference sequence). The length of the CDR3 is 13 residues. The CDR3 loop reads CASSWTGYNEQFF. For the CDR3, the DNA is TGTGCCAGTTCCTGGACAGGGTACAATGAGCAGTTCTTC.

The rearrangement links TRBV5-1 to TRBJ1-6, with D hard to call. Trimming took off 0 bases at V and 0 bases at J, with 7 bases between the two ends. This CDR3 has 16 residues. Germline lookup yields CDR1 SGHRS and CDR2 YFSETQ. The CDR3: CASSLVESSYNSPLHF. The CDR3 DNA follows: TGCGCCAGCAGCTTGGTGGAGAGCTCCTATAATTCACCCCTCCACTTT.

Remarks on this clone: The sample holds other DNA sequences that translate to the same CDR3. V and J are TRBV7-2 and TRBJ1-1; possibly TRBD1 for D (5 bases). The germline V and J ends were trimmed by 1 base and 5 bases, with 20 bases remaining between them. This CDR3 is 17 amino acids long. Germline loops: CDR1 SGHTA, CDR2 FQGNSA. CDR3 in amino acids: CASSLVSRARGGTEAFF. The CDR3 bases are TGTGCCAGCAGCTTAGTGAGCAGGGCGCGAGGTGGAACTGAAGCTTTCTTT.

V is TRBV4-1 and J is TRBJ2-5, with 10 nucleotides matching TRBD2. This CDR3 contains 19 residues. The germline V gene has CDR1 MGHRA and CDR2 YSYEKL. The V gene end was trimmed by 0 bases and the J gene end by 3 bases; junction bases not matched to a gene: 13. This CDR3 is CASSQEFMASGRAKETQYF. Written as DNA, the CDR3 is TGCGCCAGCAGCCAAGAGTTTATGGCTAGCGGGAGAGCCAAAGAGACCCAGTACTTC.

This clone occurred a few times. The chain links TRBV6-1 to TRBJ1-1; D is undetermined. From germline, CDR1 is MNHNS and CDR2 SASEGT. The CDR3 runs to 13 residues. V lost 10 bases, J lost 1 base, and 13 bases lay in between. CDR3 in amino acids: CATTLLQNTEAFF. The CDR3 bases are TGTGCCACAACCTTACTACAGAACACTGAAGCTTTCTTT.

The chain joins TRBV29-1 to TRBJ2-1; 9 bases match TRBD1. This CDR3 contains 16 residues. V was clipped by 3 bases and J by 1 base; unmatched bases: 7. Germline V gene sequence: CDR1 SQVTM, CDR2 ANQGSEA. In DNA, the CDR3 is TGCAGCGTTGACGACAGGGGGAAGAAATCCTACAATGAGCAGTTCTTC. Its translation is CSVDDRGKKSYNEQFF.

This sequence joins TRBV27 and TRBJ2-7; 9 nucleotides match TRBD2. CDR3 length: 14 residues. Germline V gene data show CDR1 as MNHEY and CDR2 as SMNVEV (reference sequence). The trim removed 3 bases at V and 6 bases at J, leaving 6 bases unmatched. In DNA form, the CDR3 reads TGTGCCAGCAGTTTGGGACTAGCAGCGGGCGAGCAGTACTTC. Protein product: CASSLGLAAGEQYF.

In its sample, this clone was seen once. The chain carries TRBV2 and TRBJ2-7; 8 nucleotides match TRBD2. V trimming: 4 bases; J trimming: 3 bases; junction bases outside the gene matches: 2. CDR1 is SNHLY, CDR2 FYNNEI, per germline. There are 13 residues in the CDR3. The CDR3 sequence is CASSVGGVYEQYF. DNA of the CDR3: TGTGCCAGCAGTGTCGGGGGGGTCTACGAGCAGTACTTC.

Only a few counts were recorded for this clone. The genes are TRBV5-1 and TRBJ1-1; TRBD1 matches at 7 bases. This CDR3 comprises 13 residues. Germline CDR1 reads SGHRS; CDR2 reads YFSETQ. J gave up 8 bases and V 0 bases, and 4 bases lay outside the gene matches. The CDR3 DNA sequence: TGCGCCAGCAGCTTGGGACAGGGAAGAGAAGCTTTCTTT. Amino acids: CASSLGQGREAFF.

The rearrangement uses TRBV28 and TRBJ2-1; 12 bases align to TRBD2. Germline loops: CDR1 MDHEN, CDR2 SYDVKM. J was trimmed by 5 bases and V by 7 bases; bases with no gene match: 9. The CDR3 sequence is 16 residues long. CDR3 loop: CASTSWTSGNHNEQFF. CDR3 sequence (DNA): TGTGCCAGCACCTCATGGACTAGCGGGAACCACAATGAGCAGTTCTTC.

The rearrangement joins TRBV5-6 to TRBJ1-1; 12 bases are shared with TRBD1. CDR1 is SGHDT and CDR2 is YYEEEE in the germline V gene. The CDR3 totals 16 residues. With V trimmed by 0 bases and J by 5 bases, 5 bases remained unmatched. The CDR3 loop is CASSLDGTGGLTEAFF. The DNA for the CDR3 is TGTGCCAGCAGCTTGGACGGGACAGGGGGCTTAACTGAAGCTTTCTTT.

The V call is TRBV18, the J call TRBJ2-1; TRBD2 agrees at 9 bases. CDR1 is KGHSH, CDR2 LQKENI, per germline. The junction had 3 bases not matched to a gene; V was cut back by 5 bases and J by 10 bases. CDR3 length: 12 residues. CDR3 residues: CASSSLAGEQFF. The CDR3 DNA reads TGTGCCAGCTCATCCCTAGCGGGGGAGCAGTTCTTC.

The rearrangement uses TRBV28 and TRBJ1-5, with D tentatively TRBD1 (6 bases). Germline V gene lookup returns CDR1 MDHEN and CDR2 SYDVKM. V dropped 2 bases and J dropped 6 bases, with 11 bases sitting between them. The CDR3 consists of 14 residues. The CDR3 spells CASSLTGFSQPQHF. The DNA of the CDR3 is TGTGCCAGCAGTTTAACAGGGTTTAGTCAGCCCCAGCATTTT.

This rearrangement joins TRBV19 to TRBJ2-1; TRBD2 aligns across 10 bases. Germline-derived CDR1 and CDR2 are LNHDA and SQIVND (reference sequence). Trimming removed 3 bases from V and 4 bases from J; junction bases left unmatched: 3. The CDR3 consists of 15 residues. DNA of the CDR3: TGTGCCAGTAGTATGATAGCGGGGGGATACAATGAGCAGTTCTTC. It translates to CASSMIAGGYNEQFF.

The chain couples TRBV19 to TRBJ2-1; D perhaps matches TRBD1 (7 bases). The CDR3 covers 15 residues. The germline V and J ends were trimmed by 1 base and 7 bases, with 14 bases remaining between them. Germline assignment: CDR1 LNHDA and CDR2 SQIVND (reference sequence). The CDR3 region is CASSIVSGGRNEQFF. The CDR3 coding sequence is TGTGCCAGTAGTATAGTCTCAGGGGGGAGGAATGAGCAGTTCTTC.

The gene calls are TRBV7-8 and TRBJ2-1, with D tentatively TRBD1 (5 bases). Looked up from germline, CDR1 is SGHVS and CDR2 is FQNEAQ. Between the trimmed V and J ends, which lost 4 bases and 4 bases, there was a span of 14 bases. The CDR3 has 15 residues. CDR3 sequence: CASSSDPTAYNEQFF. The CDR3 DNA sequence: TGTGCCAGCAGCTCCGACCCGACAGCATACAATGAGCAGTTCTTC.

In this sample, this clone turned up a few times. The gene calls are TRBV6-1 and TRBJ2-5, with 8 nucleotides matching TRBD1. Per germline, CDR1 MNHNS and CDR2 SASEGT. The CDR3 loop spans 14 amino acids. V shed 6 bases, J shed 5 bases, and the junction held 8 bases outside the gene matches. CDR3 region: CASRPDRVAETQYF. The CDR3 DNA reads as TGTGCCAGCAGACCGGACAGGGTGGCGGAGACCCAGTACTTC.

The chain is built from TRBV2 and TRBJ1-2, with 8 bases fitting TRBD1. CDR1 and CDR2 from the germline V gene are SNHLY and FYNNEI. Germline trimming cut 7 bases from V and 4 bases from J; bases unmatched to any gene: 8. The CDR3 covers 14 residues. Here the CDR3 DNA reads TGTGCCAGCAAACAGGGGGGCCCCTTCTATGGCTACACCTTC. Translating it yields CASKQGGPFYGYTF.

The chain carries TRBV6-5 and TRBJ1-2; D remains unclear. This CDR3 is built from 13 residues. CDR1 is MNHEY and CDR2 is SVGAGI in the germline V gene. V shed 11 bases and J shed 2 bases, with 15 bases lying between them. The CDR3 sequence is CASGGRKNYGYTF. CDR3 DNA sequence: TGTGCCTCGGGAGGCAGAAAAAACTATGGCTACACCTTC.

With regard to this clone: One junction end disagrees with the germline gene, perhaps due to a read error. This chain links TRBV4-1 with TRBJ1-6; TRBD1 is a possible D gene (5 bases). Germline V gene lookup returns CDR1 MGHRA and CDR2 YSYEKL. The CDR3 loop spans 15 amino acids. CDR3 sequence reads: CASRQEMTENSPLHF. DNA for the CDR3: TGCGCCAGCAGACAAGAGATGACAGAAAATTCACCCCTCCACTTT.

V is TRBV4-3 and J is TRBJ2-7, with 9 bases fitting TRBD2. Germline V gene lookup returns CDR1 LGHNA and CDR2 YSLEER. The CDR3 spans 14 residues. The V segment lost 0 bases and the J segment 12 bases; nucleotides outside the gene matches: 9. CDR3 coding DNA: TGCGCCAGCAGCCAAGATGCAGCGGGAGGTAGGCTGTACTTC. It encodes CASSQDAAGGRLYF.